The clone carrying this T cell receptor (beta chain) was found once. The antigen remains undetermined. This sample was taken from a study of T cell responses to AZD1222 COVID-19 vaccine. Overall study findings and caveats: Seropositivity was recorded at baseline in only 6 or 7 AZD1222 recipients. Unmutated regions of variants are reportedly targeted by nearly half of spike-specific TCRs. A mostly white British donor set with more females was recruited, and clonal diversity was possibly underestimated. With two AZD1222 doses given, Spike-specific TCR breadth and depth both rose.

The V and J ends lost 0 bases and 0 bases respectively, with 12 bases between them. Per germline, CDR1 LGHDT and CDR2 YNNKEL (reference sequence). There are 17 residues in the CDR3. This table comes from immunoSEQ multiplex PCR, and its TCRdb copy is limited to in-frame clones, with some not included. The sample has about 66,000 clones; 79% are singletons. The receptor comes from an adult in good health. This specimen was peripheral blood, taken on day 0 of MenACWY control vaccination. The chain carries TRBV3-1 (or the pseudogene TRBV3-2) and TRBJ2-1; TRBD2 might be the D (5 bases). The CDR3, as DNA: TGTGCCAGCAGCCAAGAAGGGTTAGGGAGCTCCTACAATGAGCAGTTCTTC. Protein sequence: CASSQEGLGSSYNEQFF.